The 7 T cell receptor beta chains listed next were all sequenced from one sample in a study of T cell changes during pregnancy in multiple sclerosis. Some clones are missing from TCRdb's copy, which holds only in-frame ones; the method was immunoSEQ multiplex PCR. Of roughly 89,000 clones listed, 90% to 95% are singletons. The sample in question was peripheral blood, obtained in the third trimester of pregnancy. The receptors originated from a female donor with multiple sclerosis, enrolled in a pregnancy study.

This clone was found once. The gene calls are TRBV28 and TRBJ1-2, with 10 bases identical to TRBD1. The germline V gene has CDR1 MDHEN and CDR2 SYDVKM. The CDR3 contains 17 residues. Trimming cost V 8 bases and J 4 bases; bases outside gene matches: 16. CDR3 in amino acids: CASWQDRGSRLGYGYTF. The CDR3 bases are TGTGCCAGCTGGCAGGACAGGGGGAGTCGCCTGGGCTATGGCTACACCTTC.

CDR3 in amino acids: CASARLAANTGELFF. DNA of the CDR3: TGTGCCAGCGCCCGACTAGCGGCGAACACCGGGGAGCTGTTTTTT. This sequence joins TRBV27 and TRBJ2-2, with 9 nucleotides matching TRBD2. Losses at the gene ends were 8 bases for V and 0 bases for J; bases not matched to a gene: 4. Germline-derived CDR1 and CDR2 are MNHEY and SMNVEV (reference sequence). The CDR3 runs 15 residues.

This chain joins TRBV27 and TRBJ2-7; maybe TRBD2 (6 bases). The V and J ends lost 6 bases and 3 bases respectively, with 15 bases between them. Germline V gene data show CDR1 as MNHEY and CDR2 as SMNVEV (reference sequence). This CDR3 region has 14 residues. The CDR3 reads CASRPRGNLYEQYF. The DNA of the CDR3 is TGTGCCAGCAGGCCCCGCGGGAACCTCTACGAGCAGTACTTC.

This chain links TRBV6-1 with TRBJ2-1; possible D gene TRBD1, 6 bases. Germline loops: CDR1 MNHNS, CDR2 SASEGT. This CDR3 is built from 15 residues. The ends were cut back, 2 bases at V and 4 bases at J, with 12 bases in the middle. The CDR3 bases are TGTGCCAGCAGTGAACAACGGACAGAATACAATGAGCAGTTCTTC. Translated, it gives CASSEQRTEYNEQFF.

This clone was detected once. The rearrangement uses TRBV2 and TRBJ2-7, with 8 positions matching TRBD1. The CDR3 contains 15 residues. J was trimmed by 1 base and V by 4 bases; bases with no gene match: 6. CDR1 is SNHLY and CDR2 is FYNNEI in the germline V gene. The CDR3 nucleotides are TGTGCCAGCAGTGGGCAAGGGACAGGTTCCTACGAGCAGTACTTC. This encodes CASSGQGTGSYEQYF.

The genes are TRBV11-2 and TRBJ2-7, with D tentatively TRBD1 (5 bases). Germline V gene data show CDR1 as SGHAT and CDR2 as FQNNGV. The CDR3 has 12 amino acids. V lost 1 base to trimming and J lost 5 bases, with 6 bases between them. The CDR3 is CASSLAGNEQYF. The CDR3 DNA sequence: TGTGCCAGCAGCTTAGCAGGGAACGAGCAGTACTTC.

This chain joins TRBV20-1 and TRBJ2-2, with D perhaps TRBD2 (5 bases). The CDR3 runs to 11 residues. CDR1 and CDR2 from the germline V gene are DFQATT and SNEGSKA (reference sequence). Trimming took 4 bases from V and 8 from J, leaving 8 bases between them. CDR3 nucleotides: TGCAGTGCTACCGGGATGGGGGAGCTGTTTTTT. Its protein product is CSATGMGELFF.